These T cell receptor beta chains were read from a single sample in a study of blood T cell repertoires in COVID-19. Using immunoSEQ multiplex PCR, the repertoire was profiled, and TCRdb retains in-frame clones only, with some absent. The data show some 130,000 clones, approximately 80% seen once. The sample was peripheral blood. These receptor sequences come from a man at least 80 years old with acute or convalescent COVID-19. Both conserved end residues are part of each CDR3. A D gene is named only where the DNA matches it firmly. Clone size is shown for a subset of rows, as once, few, many or a class of expanded clone.

DNA,CDR3,D,V,size,J
TGTGCCAGCAGCTTAGCGCAAACGGGATCCTACGAGCAGTACTTC,CASSLAQTGSYEQYF,-,TRBV7-2,-,TRBJ2-7
TGTGCCAGCAGCCAAGGAACGACAGGGTTGGGGGAGCTGTTTTTT,CASSQGTTGLGELFF,TRBD1,TRBV7-9,-,TRBJ2-2
TGTGCCAGTAGTGCGGGCCTGGGATCCGCCTATTCACCCCTCCACTTT,CASSAGLGSAYSPLHF,-,TRBV19,-,TRBJ1-6
TGTGCCAGCTCACCAGGCAGTCAAGAGACCCAGTACTTC,CASSPGSQETQYF,-,TRBV18,-,TRBJ2-5
TGTGCCAGCAGCCACTTAACTAGCGGGGGGTCCGGGGAGACCCAGTACTTC,CASSHLTSGGSGETQYF,TRBD2,TRBV4-2,once,TRBJ2-5
TGTGCCAGCAGCATGTCCCAGGGTGCTGGAAACACCATATATTTT,CASSMSQGAGNTIYF,-,TRBV7-2,-,TRBJ1-3
TGTGCCAGCATTAATCGGGACAGCTCCTACAATGAGCAGTTCTTC,CASINRDSSYNEQFF,TRBD1,TRBV28,many,TRBJ2-1
TGTGCCAGCAGCTCGCTAAGCGGCACCGGGGAGCTGTTTTTT,CASSSLSGTGELFF,-,TRBV5-4,few,TRBJ2-2
TGTGCCAGCAGCGAGGGACTAGCGGGGGGAATCAGCACAGATACGCAGTATTTT,CASSEGLAGGISTDTQYF,TRBD2,TRBV11-3,once,TRBJ2-3
TGTGCCAGCAGCCGCCCAGGGGGCGCTGGGGCCAACGTCCTGACTTTC,CASSRPGGAGANVLTF,TRBD1,TRBV11-2,-,TRBJ2-6
TGTGCCAGCAGCTTAGGTGTCAGGGTGTACCAAGAGACCCAGTACTTC,CASSLGVRVYQETQYF,-,TRBV7-2,-,TRBJ2-5
TGTGCCAGCAGTGGCGGGACAGCCGAGCAGTACTTC,CASSGGTAEQYF,-,TRBV12-3/TRBV12-4,once,TRBJ2-7
TGCGCCAGCAGCTTGGCCCCTAGCGGGGGCCAAGAGACCCAGTACTTC,CASSLAPSGGQETQYF,TRBD2,TRBV5-1,once,TRBJ2-5
TGTGCCAGCAGCCAAGGACTAGCGATTAGCACAGATACGCAGTATTTT,CASSQGLAISTDTQYF,TRBD2,TRBV14,-,TRBJ2-3
TGTGCCAGTAGTATACTAGTAAGCGACACAGATACGCAGTATTTT,CASSILVSDTDTQYF,-,TRBV19,-,TRBJ2-3
TGTGCCTGGACCCCAGGGGACACCTACCAAGAGACCCAGTACTTC,CAWTPGDTYQETQYF,-,TRBV30,-,TRBJ2-5
TGTGCCAGCAGTTACTCTACAGGGGGAAAACTGTTTTTT,CASSYSTGGKLFF,TRBD1,TRBV6-5,-,TRBJ1-4
TGCGCCAGCAGCCAAGATGCTAGCGGGGGGTACCAAGAGACCCAGTACTTC,CASSQDASGGYQETQYF,TRBD2,TRBV4-3,many,TRBJ2-5
TGTGCCAGCAGCCAAGTGGCTGGCCTTGAGACCCAGTACTTC,CASSQVAGLETQYF,-,TRBV14,-,TRBJ2-5
TGTGCCAGCACGACCCAGGGAGGCACTGAAGCTTTCTTT,CASTTQGGTEAFF,-,TRBV6-6,-,TRBJ1-1
TGTGCCAGTAGTATAGGGACAGGGACGCAAGAGACCCAGTACTTC,CASSIGTGTQETQYF,TRBD1,TRBV19,-,TRBJ2-5
TGTGCCATCAGTCAGGGACAGGCCCGAGATTCACCCCTCCACTTT,CAISQGQARDSPLHF,TRBD1,TRBV10-3,-,TRBJ1-6
TGCGCCAGCAGCTTATCCAGACGGGGGGCTGAAGCTTTCTTT,CASSLSRRGAEAFF,-,TRBV5-1,-,TRBJ1-1
TGTGCCAGCAGCGAGTCCGGGACAGGGTCTTCACCCCTCCACTTT,CASSESGTGSSPLHF,TRBD1,TRBV9,-,TRBJ1-6
TGTGCCAGCTCACCCAACCAGAACCGGGTCAGAAACACCGGGGAGCTGTTTTTT,CASSPNQNRVRNTGELFF,-,TRBV18,-,TRBJ2-2
TGTGCCAGCAGTTTATCGAGGGTGAGCTCCTATAATTCACCCCTCCACTTT,CASSLSRVSSYNSPLHF,-,TRBV27,-,TRBJ1-6
TGTGCCAGCAGTCAAGGACAGGGACTTGGGTACACCTTC,CASSQGQGLGYTF,TRBD1,TRBV12-3/TRBV12-4,once,TRBJ1-2
TGTGCCAGCAGCTTAATTGGTCAGGGGAACACTGAAGCTTTCTTT,CASSLIGQGNTEAFF,-,TRBV7-2,-,TRBJ1-1
TGTGCCAGCAGCCCAACTAGCGGGGGGGCGGGATCCTACAATGAGCAGTTCTTC,CASSPTSGGAGSYNEQFF,TRBD2,TRBV7-8,-,TRBJ2-1
TGCGCCAGCAGCTTCACAGGGGGGACGGGGAATGAGCAGTTCTTC,CASSFTGGTGNEQFF,TRBD1,TRBV5-1,-,TRBJ2-1
TGTGCCAGCAGCTTGGTTTTTGCGGGGGGGGCGGGCACCGGGGAGCTGTTTTTT,CASSLVFAGGAGTGELFF,TRBD2,TRBV5-4,-,TRBJ2-2
TGTGCCAGCAGCCCGGGACAGCAGCTAGCCAAAAACATTCAGTACTTC,CASSPGQQLAKNIQYF,TRBD1,TRBV7-2,-,TRBJ2-4
TGTGCCAGCAGCCGGAGCGGGGGTACCTACGAGCAGTACTTC,CASSRSGGTYEQYF,TRBD2,TRBV3-1/TRBV3-2,-,TRBJ2-7
TGTGCCAGCACCTCTAGCGGGGGCCGGATGGAGACCCAGTACTTC,CASTSSGGRMETQYF,TRBD2,TRBV6-5,-,TRBJ2-5
TGTGCCAGCAGTGAGGGACAGGGAGGCGGCTATGAGCAGTTCTTC,CASSEGQGGGYEQFF,TRBD1,TRBV9,-,TRBJ2-1
TGTGCCAGCAGTTACTCCCGTGCCGGGGAGACCCAGTACTTC,CASSYSRAGETQYF,-,TRBV6-5,-,TRBJ2-5
TGTGCCAGCAGTGAAGCGCCGGGACAGGGGAATCAGCCCCAGCATTTT,CASSEAPGQGNQPQHF,TRBD1,TRBV2,-,TRBJ1-5
TGTGCCAGCAGTTTTGGCGGGGGCCCTTATTACGAGCAGTACTTC,CASSFGGGPYYEQYF,-,TRBV28,few,TRBJ2-7
TGTGCCAGCAGCCCTTACAAGAACACTGAAGCTTTCTTT,CASSPYKNTEAFF,-,TRBV7-8,-,TRBJ1-1
TGCGCCAGCAGCCAAGGGGGGCTAGCGGGGAGACAAAATACGCAGTATTTT,CASSQGGLAGRQNTQYF,TRBD2,TRBV4-3,once,TRBJ2-3
TGTGCCAGCAGCTTAGGAGTCAATCAGCCCCAGCATTTT,CASSLGVNQPQHF,-,TRBV7-2,-,TRBJ1-5
TGTGCCAGCTCACACAACAGGTTCACTGAAGCTTTCTTT,CASSHNRFTEAFF,-,TRBV18,-,TRBJ1-1
TGTGCCAGCAGTAGCTACAGGGGAGAGACCCAGTACTTC,CASSSYRGETQYF,TRBD1,TRBV12-3/TRBV12-4,few,TRBJ2-5